This entry concerns a single TCR beta chain. In the authors' methods: Estimates of nucleated cell counts were drawn from the amplification of reference gene primers. The repertoire was sequenced with immunoSEQ multiplex PCR; TCRdb's copy has only in-frame clones and lacks some. The V and J calls and clone size were taken over from that table, and D and trimming were inferred from the DNA. The data hold around 200,000 clones, with 86% observed a single time. The sample comes from a study of blood T cell repertoires in COVID-19. The CDR3 has 13 residues. Germline assignment: CDR1 MNHEY and CDR2 SVGAGI. V lost 0 bases and J 15 bases, leaving 15 bases between the germline ends.

The sequencing sample was made of PBMCs or T cells enriched from blood (not recorded which). The clonotype was recovered from a woman between 45 and 60 years old in a cohort exposed to, infected with or recovered from COVID-19 (not recorded which). The chain has TRBV6-5 and TRBJ2-1, with D perhaps TRBD2 (6 bases). The CDR3 DNA follows: TGTGCCAGCAGTTACTCTGCCGGGACTGGAGGGTTCTTC. Amino acid sequence: CASSYSAGTGGFF.